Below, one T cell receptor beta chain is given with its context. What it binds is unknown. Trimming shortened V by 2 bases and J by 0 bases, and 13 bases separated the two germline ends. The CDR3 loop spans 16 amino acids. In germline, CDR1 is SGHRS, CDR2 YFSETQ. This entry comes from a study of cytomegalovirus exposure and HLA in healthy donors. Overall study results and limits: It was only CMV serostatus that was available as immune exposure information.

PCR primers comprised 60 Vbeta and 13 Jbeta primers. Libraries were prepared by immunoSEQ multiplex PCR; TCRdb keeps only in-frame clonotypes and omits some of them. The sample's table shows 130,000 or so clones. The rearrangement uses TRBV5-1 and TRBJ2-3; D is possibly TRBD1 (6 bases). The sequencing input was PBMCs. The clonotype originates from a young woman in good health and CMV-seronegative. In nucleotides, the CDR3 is TGCGCCAGCAGCTTCGCGGACAGCCCTAGCACAGATACGCAGTATTTT. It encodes CASSFADSPSTDTQYF.